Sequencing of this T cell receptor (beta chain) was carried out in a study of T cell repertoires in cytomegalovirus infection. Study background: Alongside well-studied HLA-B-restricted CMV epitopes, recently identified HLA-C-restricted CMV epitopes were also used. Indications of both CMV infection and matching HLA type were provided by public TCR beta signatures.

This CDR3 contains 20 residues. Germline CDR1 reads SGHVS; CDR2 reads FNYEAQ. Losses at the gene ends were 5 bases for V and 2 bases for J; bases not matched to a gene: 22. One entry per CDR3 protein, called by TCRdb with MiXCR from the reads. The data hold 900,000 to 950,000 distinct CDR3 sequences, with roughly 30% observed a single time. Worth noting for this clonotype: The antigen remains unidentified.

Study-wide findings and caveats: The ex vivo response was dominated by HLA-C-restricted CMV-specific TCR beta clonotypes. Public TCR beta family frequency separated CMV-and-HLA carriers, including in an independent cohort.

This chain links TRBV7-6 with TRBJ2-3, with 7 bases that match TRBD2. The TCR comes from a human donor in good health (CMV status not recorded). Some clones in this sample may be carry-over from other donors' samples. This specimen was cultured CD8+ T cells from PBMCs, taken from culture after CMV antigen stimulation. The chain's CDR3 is CASSLEVAGFGGSSTDTQYF. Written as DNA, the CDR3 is TGTGCCAGCAGCCTCGAGGTGGCAGGATTTGGCGGGAGTTCCACAGATACGCAGTATTTT.